The T cell receptor beta chain described here comes from a study of T cells in Graves' hyperthyroidism and ophthalmopathy. This clonotype was recorded many times. Researchers amplified the TCR beta CDR3 regions from RNA transcripts. In the first-round RT-PCR of the TCR CDR3, the HTBI primer set was used. TCRdb reprocessed the multiplex PCR reads via MiXCR and lists one record per CDR3 protein. The table records about 560,000 distinct CDR3 sequences, about a sixth of them present only once. The sample taken for sequencing was blood. The TCR sequence derives from a young woman with Graves' hyperthyroidism.

For the CDR3, the DNA is TGTGCCAGCAGTATCAGGGGGCAGCCCCAGCATTTT. Translating gives CASSIRGQPQHF. The chain couples TRBV27 to TRBJ1-5, with 7 bases fitting TRBD1. The V gene end was trimmed by 5 bases and the J gene end by 7 bases; junction bases not matched to a gene: 2. The CDR3 is 12 amino acids. Germline V gives CDR1 MNHEY, CDR2 SMNVEV (reference sequence).